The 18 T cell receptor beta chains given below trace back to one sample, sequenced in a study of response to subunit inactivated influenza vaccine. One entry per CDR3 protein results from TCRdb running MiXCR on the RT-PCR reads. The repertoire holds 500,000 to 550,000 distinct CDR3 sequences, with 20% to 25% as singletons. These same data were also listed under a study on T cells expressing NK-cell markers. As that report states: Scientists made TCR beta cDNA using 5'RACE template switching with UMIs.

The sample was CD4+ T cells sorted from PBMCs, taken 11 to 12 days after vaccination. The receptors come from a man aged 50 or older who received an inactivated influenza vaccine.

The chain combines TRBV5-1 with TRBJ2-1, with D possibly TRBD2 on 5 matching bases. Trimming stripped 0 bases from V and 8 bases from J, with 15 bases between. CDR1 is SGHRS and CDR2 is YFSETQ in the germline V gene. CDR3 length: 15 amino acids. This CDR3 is CASSLGGSSMDEQFF. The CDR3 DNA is TGCGCCAGCAGCTTGGGTGGGAGCTCTATGGATGAGCAGTTCTTC.

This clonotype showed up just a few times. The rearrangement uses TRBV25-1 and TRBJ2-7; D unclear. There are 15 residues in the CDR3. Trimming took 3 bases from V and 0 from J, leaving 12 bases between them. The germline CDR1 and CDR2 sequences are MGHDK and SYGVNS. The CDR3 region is CASSEGISSSYEQYF. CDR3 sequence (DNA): TGTGCCAGCAGTGAGGGGATTTCAAGCTCCTACGAGCAGTACTTC.

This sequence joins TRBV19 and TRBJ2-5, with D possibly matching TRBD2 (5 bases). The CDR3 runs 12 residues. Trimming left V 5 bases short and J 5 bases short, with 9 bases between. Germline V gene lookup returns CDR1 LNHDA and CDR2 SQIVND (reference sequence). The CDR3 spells CASSRGWETQYF. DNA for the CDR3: TGTGCCAGTAGTCGAGGGTGGGAGACCCAGTACTTC.

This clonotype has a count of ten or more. CDR3 region: CAISRGQGAQEQYF. The CDR3 region has the DNA TGTGCCATCAGTCGCGGACAGGGGGCTCAAGAGCAGTACTTC. V and J are TRBV10-3 and TRBJ2-7, with 11 positions matching TRBD1. After removal of 5 bases from V and 7 bases from J, the junction contained 7 bases not matched to a gene. This CDR3 spans 14 amino acids. The germline V gene encodes CDR1 ENHRY and CDR2 SYGVKD.

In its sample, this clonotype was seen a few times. The CDR3 DNA sequence: TGTGCCAGCAGTTTATCTAGGTTAGCGGTTACCGTTAGCTCCTACAATGAGCAGTTCTTC. Translation gives CASSLSRLAVTVSSYNEQFF. The rearrangement joins TRBV27 to TRBJ2-1, with TRBD2 as a possible D gene (6 bases). CDR3 length: 20 amino acids. V dropped 0 bases and J dropped 0 bases, with 21 bases sitting between them. CDR1 is MNHEY, CDR2 SMNVEV, per germline (reference sequence).

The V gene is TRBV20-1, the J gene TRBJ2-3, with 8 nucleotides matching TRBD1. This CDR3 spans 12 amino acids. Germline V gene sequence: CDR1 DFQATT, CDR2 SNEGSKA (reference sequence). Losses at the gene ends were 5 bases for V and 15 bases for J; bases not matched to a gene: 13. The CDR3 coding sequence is TGCAGTGCTGCCGGGACAGGAGGTTTTCCCTATTTT. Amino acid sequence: CSAAGTGGFPYF.

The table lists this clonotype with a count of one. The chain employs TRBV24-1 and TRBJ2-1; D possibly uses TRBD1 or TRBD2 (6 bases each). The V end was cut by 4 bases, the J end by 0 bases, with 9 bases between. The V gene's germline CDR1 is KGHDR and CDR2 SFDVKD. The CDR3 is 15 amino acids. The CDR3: CATSEGGYSYNEQFF. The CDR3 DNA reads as TGTGCCACCAGTGAAGGGGGGTACTCCTACAATGAGCAGTTCTTC.

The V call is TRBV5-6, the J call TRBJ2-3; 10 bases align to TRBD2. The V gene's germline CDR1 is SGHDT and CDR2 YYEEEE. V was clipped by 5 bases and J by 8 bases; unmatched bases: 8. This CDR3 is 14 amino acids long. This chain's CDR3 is CASRTSGDLPTQYF. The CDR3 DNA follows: TGTGCCAGCAGAACTAGCGGGGACCTCCCTACGCAGTATTTT.

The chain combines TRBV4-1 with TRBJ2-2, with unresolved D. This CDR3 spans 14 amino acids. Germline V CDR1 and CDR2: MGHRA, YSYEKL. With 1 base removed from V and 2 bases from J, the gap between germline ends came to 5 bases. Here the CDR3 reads CASSQASNTGELFF. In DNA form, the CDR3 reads TGCGCCAGCAGCCAAGCGTCAAACACCGGGGAGCTGTTTTTT.

The CDR3 sequence: CASSRAGLVYEQYF. The CDR3, as DNA: TGTGCCAGCAGCCGTGCCGGACTAGTATACGAGCAGTACTTC. J is TRBJ2-7 and V is TRBV7-9; TRBD2 matches at 7 bases. Germline values: CDR1 SEHNR, CDR2 FQNEAQ (reference sequence). Losses at the gene ends were 5 bases for V and 4 bases for J; bases not matched to a gene: 8. The CDR3 sequence is 14 residues long.

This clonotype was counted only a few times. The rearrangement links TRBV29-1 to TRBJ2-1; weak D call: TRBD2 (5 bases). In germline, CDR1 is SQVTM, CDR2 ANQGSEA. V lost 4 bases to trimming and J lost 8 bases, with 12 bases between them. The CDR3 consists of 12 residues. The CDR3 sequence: CSVAGLADEQFF. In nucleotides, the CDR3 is TGCAGCGTTGCCGGCCTAGCTGATGAGCAGTTCTTC.

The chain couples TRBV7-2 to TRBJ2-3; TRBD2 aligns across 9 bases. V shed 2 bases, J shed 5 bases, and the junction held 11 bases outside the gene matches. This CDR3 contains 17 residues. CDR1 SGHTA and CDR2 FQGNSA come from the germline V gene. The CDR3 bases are TGTGCCAGCAGCTTAACCCGTAGCGGGAGTAGGGTAGATACGCAGTATTTT. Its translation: CASSLTRSGSRVDTQYF.

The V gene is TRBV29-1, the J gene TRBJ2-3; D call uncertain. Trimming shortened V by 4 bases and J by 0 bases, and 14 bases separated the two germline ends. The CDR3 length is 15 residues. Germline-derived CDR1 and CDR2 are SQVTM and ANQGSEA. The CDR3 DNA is TGCAGCGTTGTCTCTGGCGGTACTAGCACAGATACGCAGTATTTT. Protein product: CSVVSGGTSTDTQYF.

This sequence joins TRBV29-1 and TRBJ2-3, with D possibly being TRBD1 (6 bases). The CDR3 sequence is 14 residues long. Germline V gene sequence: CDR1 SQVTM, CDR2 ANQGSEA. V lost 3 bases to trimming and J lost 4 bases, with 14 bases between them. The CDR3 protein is CSVDSGVSPDTQYF. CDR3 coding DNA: TGCAGCGTTGACTCAGGGGTATCACCAGATACGCAGTATTTT.

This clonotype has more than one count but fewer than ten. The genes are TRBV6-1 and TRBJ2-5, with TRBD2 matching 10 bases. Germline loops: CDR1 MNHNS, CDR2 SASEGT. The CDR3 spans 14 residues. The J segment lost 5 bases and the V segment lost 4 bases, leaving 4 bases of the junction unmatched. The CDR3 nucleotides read TGTGCCAGCAGTGGGACTAGCGGTAGGGAGACCCAGTACTTC. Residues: CASSGTSGRETQYF.

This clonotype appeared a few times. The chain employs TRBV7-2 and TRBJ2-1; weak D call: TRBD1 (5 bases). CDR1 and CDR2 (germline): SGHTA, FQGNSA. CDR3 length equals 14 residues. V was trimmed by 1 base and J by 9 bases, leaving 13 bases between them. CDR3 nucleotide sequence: TGTGCCAGCAGCTTAGTCAGGGTTCGGAGTGAGCAGTTCTTC. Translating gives CASSLVRVRSEQFF.

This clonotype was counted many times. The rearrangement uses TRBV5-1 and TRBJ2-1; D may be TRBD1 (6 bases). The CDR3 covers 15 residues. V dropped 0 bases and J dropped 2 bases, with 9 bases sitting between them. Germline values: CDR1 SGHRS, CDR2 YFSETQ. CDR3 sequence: CASSLDGGPYNEQFF. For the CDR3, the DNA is TGCGCCAGCAGCTTGGATGGGGGCCCCTACAATGAGCAGTTCTTC. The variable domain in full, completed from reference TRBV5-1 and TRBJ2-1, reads KAGVTQTPRYLIKTRGQQVTLSCSPISGHRSVSWYQQTPGQGLQFLFEYFSETQRNKGNFPGRFSGRQFSNSRSEMNVSTLELGDSALYLCASSLDGGPYNEQFFGPGTRLTVL.

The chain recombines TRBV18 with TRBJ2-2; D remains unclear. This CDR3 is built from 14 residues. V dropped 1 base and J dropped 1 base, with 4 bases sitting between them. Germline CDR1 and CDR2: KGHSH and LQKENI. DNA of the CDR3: TGTGCCAGCTCACCACGACTGAACACCGGGGAGCTGTTTTTT. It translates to CASSPRLNTGELFF.